The present T cell receptor beta chain was sequenced within a study of blood T cell repertoires in COVID-19. Libraries were prepared by immunoSEQ multiplex PCR; TCRdb keeps only in-frame clonotypes and omits some of them. The data contain 350,000 to 450,000 clones, approximately 91% of them singletons. Comment on this clone: Other DNA sequences within the sample encode an identical CDR3.

This receptor was obtained from a woman aged 18-29 years who had been exposed to COVID-19. Source material: PBMCs or T cells enriched from blood (not recorded which).

The CDR3 DNA reads as TGTGCCAGCTCACCGACTAGGGGAGGTTACGAGCAGTACTTC. Translation: CASSPTRGGYEQYF. The V and J genes are TRBV18 and TRBJ2-7; possibly TRBD2 for D (6 bases). Germline lookup yields CDR1 KGHSH and CDR2 LQKENI. CDR3 length equals 14 residues. The ends were cut back, 3 bases at V and 4 bases at J, with 13 bases in the middle.